The 17 T cell receptor beta chains below were found in one sample sequenced in a study of T cells expressing NK-cell markers. From its re-call of the 5' RACE reads, TCRdb lists each CDR3 protein once, without DNA. Found here are over 100,000 distinct CDR3 sequences; the top ten clones hold about 18%. Sequences were obtained from blood T cells: a sorted CD56 or NKG2C T cell subset, CD4+ or CD8+ T cells, or bulk PBMC T cells (not recorded which). These receptors came from a woman between 18 and 70 years old in good health.

This chain links TRBV7-9 with TRBJ1-5. The germline V gene encodes CDR1 SEHNR and CDR2 FQNEAQ (reference sequence). The CDR3 loop spans 13 amino acids. The CDR3 sequence is CASSLGEGQPQHF.

The V and J genes are TRBV9 and TRBJ2-1. CDR1 and CDR2 (germline): SGDLS, YYNGEE. This CDR3 contains 15 residues. The CDR3 sequence is CASSVDGGSYNEQFF.

This chain connects TRBV4-3 to TRBJ2-2; the D call of TRBD1 rests on TCRdb alone, since no DNA is present to check it. Per germline, CDR1 LGHNA and CDR2 YSLEER. The CDR3 runs 14 residues. CDR3: CASSQTGGSGELFF.

This CDR3 is CASRGHSNEQFF. This chain uses TRBV2 with TRBJ2-1; TCRdb's assignment of TRBD1 cannot be checked, as there is no DNA. Germline CDR1 reads SNHLY; CDR2 reads FYNNEI. The CDR3 has 12 residues.

V and J are TRBV30 and TRBJ2-1; checking the TCRdb D call of TRBD2 is not possible without DNA. Germline V gives CDR1 GTSNPN, CDR2 SVGIG (reference sequence). CDR3 size: 14 residues. CDR3: CAWSVGGANNEQFF.

The J gene is TRBJ2-7, the V gene TRBV19; TCRdb's D call, TRBD1, is unchecked because there is no DNA. The germline V gene encodes CDR1 LNHDA and CDR2 SQIVND (reference sequence). The length of the CDR3 is 15 residues. The CDR3 region is CASSTGTGLTTEQYF.

V usage is TRBV6-2 or TRBV6-3 and J usage is TRBJ2-1. Germline assignment: CDR1 MNHEY and CDR2 SVGEGT. The CDR3 runs to 12 residues. This CDR3 reads CASSYILREQFF.

The V gene is TRBV4-2, the J gene TRBJ2-7. Per germline, CDR1 LGHNA and CDR2 YNFKEQ. The CDR3 totals 14 residues. The CDR3 spells CASSQEELSGEQYF.

The chain combines TRBV28 with TRBJ2-7. CDR3 length equals 17 residues. Looked up from germline, CDR1 is MDHEN and CDR2 is SYDVKM. The CDR3 spells CASSLKSYSGSSYEQYF.

The V call is TRBV20-1, the J call TRBJ2-7; the TCRdb call, TRBD1, lacks DNA for checking. Germline CDR1 is DFQATT and CDR2 is SNEGSKA (reference sequence). The CDR3 length is 11 residues. CDR3 protein: CSANEGYEQYF.

This chain's CDR3 is CASSQDRGVAGEQFF. This chain uses TRBV14 with TRBJ2-1; the D call of TRBD1 rests on TCRdb alone, since no DNA is present to check it. CDR1 SGHDN and CDR2 FVKESK come from the germline V gene. The CDR3 consists of 15 residues.

The chain uses TRBV5-8 and TRBJ1-5; TCRdb outputs TRBD1, but without DNA this stays unchecked. The CDR3 covers 15 residues. Germline CDR1 SGHTS, CDR2 YDEGEE. CDR3 residues: CASSLGDRVDQPQHF.

The CDR3 spells CASRRQGGYGYTF. The J gene is TRBJ1-2, the V gene TRBV12-3 or TRBV12-4; the D gene TCRdb calls, TRBD1, cannot be checked with no DNA. The CDR3 spans 13 residues.

This chain joins TRBV29-1 and TRBJ1-1. Germline assignment: CDR1 SQVTM and CDR2 ANQGSEA. CDR3 length equals 13 residues. The CDR3 reads CSVDRIRNTEAFF.

The chain couples TRBV20-1 to TRBJ2-3. Germline V CDR1 and CDR2: DFQATT, SNEGSKA (reference sequence). The CDR3 covers 14 residues. CDR3 sequence reads: CSARKSSETDTQYF.

V and J are TRBV9 and TRBJ1-5; lacking DNA, the TRBD1 call made by TCRdb goes unchecked. CDR1 SGDLS and CDR2 YYNGEE come from the germline V gene. The length of the CDR3 is 15 residues. This chain's CDR3 is CASSASPGGGQPQHF.

The chain couples TRBV4-3 to TRBJ2-5; TCRdb's D gene call, TRBD1, goes unchecked for lack of DNA. The length of the CDR3 is 14 residues. CDR1 and CDR2 from the germline V gene are LGHNA and YSLEER. CDR3 sequence: CASSQDEGGKTQYF.